The 3 T cell receptor beta chains given below trace back to one sample, sequenced in a study of beta chain features in type 1 diabetes. The isolated RNA, all of it, was reverse transcribed, so expressed TCRB transcripts were what got sequenced. The data were produced by immunoSEQ multiplex PCR, yet TCRdb's version contains in-frame clones alone and is incomplete. The profile covers about 400,000 clones, with around 13% appearing a single time and about 0.018% taken by the ten largest. Sequenced input: naive CD4+ T cells from blood. Source of these receptors: a man between 18 and 29 years old in good health.

This clone showed up just a few times. The V gene is TRBV2, the J gene TRBJ2-2, with 10 bases fitting TRBD1. V shed 5 bases, J shed 5 bases, and the junction held 8 bases outside the gene matches. The germline CDR1 and CDR2 sequences are SNHLY and FYNNEI. The CDR3 runs to 16 residues. CDR3 nucleotides: TGTGCCAGCAGTCCGGGACAGGGGAGTTGGACCGGGGAGCTGTTTTTT. This sequence encodes CASSPGQGSWTGELFF.

The table lists this clone with a few counts. The rearrangement uses TRBV21-1 and TRBJ2-5; the table gives TRBD1 as D, unverified against the DNA. TRBV21-1 is tagged as a pseudogene. The CDR3 is 17 residues long. The DNA of the CDR3 is TGTGCCAGCAGCAAACCCTCGGAGGACAGGGCAAAAGAGACCCAGTACTTC. Its protein is CASSKPSEDRAKETQYF.

There are a few counts of this clone. The chain combines TRBV7-9 with TRBJ2-7; 7 bases line up with TRBD2. V lost 3 bases, J lost 3 bases, and 5 bases stayed unmatched. The CDR3 contains 14 residues. Germline V gene data show CDR1 as SEHNR and CDR2 as FQNEAQ (reference sequence). CDR3 region: CASSFGTNGYEQYF. The CDR3 coding sequence is TGTGCCAGCAGCTTCGGGACTAACGGCTACGAGCAGTACTTC.